The rows below give T cell receptor beta chains drawn from one sample of a study of blood T cells in healthy people across ages. TCRdb re-called the 5' RACE reads with MiXCR, one entry per CDR3 protein. The table has approximately 780,000 distinct CDR3 sequences, 20% to 30% seen once. The data also belong to a second study, concerning T cells of mothers and their children.

Sequenced: blood. All receptors come from a boy aged 5-17 years in good health. CDR3s include the opening cysteine and the closing phenylalanine or tryptophan. The D gene is left open where the match is weak. Size is stated for part of the rows, as once, few or many counts, or as a class when the clone is expanded.

j_call v_call d_call clone_size cdr3_length cdr3_aa
TRBJ2-3 TRBV4-2 TRBD2 NA 15 CASSQDIGGGDTQYF
TRBJ2-7 TRBV30 NA few 16 CAWSVLRGRVHYEQYF
TRBJ2-7 TRBV12-3/TRBV12-4 TRBD2 once 14 CASSLQRELDEQYF
TRBJ1-4 TRBV5-1 NA NA 13 CASSLTSNEKLFF
TRBJ2-5 TRBV6-6 NA few 14 CASSRAVDQETQYF
TRBJ2-5 TRBV10-3 NA few 12 CAIGRPQETQYF
TRBJ2-5 TRBV7-9 NA few 12 CASSLGLASQYF
TRBJ2-2 TRBV12-3/TRBV12-4 NA few 15 CASRSGVHTPGELFF
TRBJ2-7 TRBV29-1 NA NA 13 CSVELVGIYEQYF
TRBJ1-2 TRBV21-1 NA NA 18 CASSKAERYYDRDYGYTF
TRBJ1-6 TRBV29-1 NA NA 13 CSTCTGPNSPLHF
TRBJ2-3 TRBV12-3/TRBV12-4 NA NA 14 CASSYGTTGDVQYF
TRBJ1-4 TRBV4-1 TRBD1 NA 16 CTSSHSRGPTNEKLFF
TRBJ2-2 TRBV6-5 TRBD2 few 18 CASSYSGLAGLYTGELFF
TRBJ1-1 TRBV29-1 NA many 14 CSVDSGRVFTEAFF
NA TRBV11-1 NA NA 14 CASSLRSGIYEQYF
TRBJ2-1 TRBV7-9 NA NA 16 CASSLAQGGPYNEQFF
TRBJ1-4 TRBV9 NA NA 16 CASSVESRQPIEKLFF
NA TRBV20-1 TRBD2 NA 12 CSARQGGETQYF
TRBJ1-3 TRBV7-2 NA NA 14 CASAGSSSGNTIYF
NA TRBV12-3/TRBV12-4 NA NA 14 CASSFQGATYEQYF
TRBJ1-3 TRBV6-6 NA NA 14 CASSWGSSGNTIYF
TRBJ2-4 TRBV12-5 NA NA 15 CASGLAQGTQNIQYF
TRBJ2-5 TRBV10-3 NA NA 13 CAISAELRETQYF
NA TRBV2 NA NA 14 CASSVNTVSYEQYF
TRBJ2-7 TRBV10-1 NA few 13 CASSEGISYEQYF
TRBJ2-2 TRBV6-6 TRBD2 NA 15 CASRGGSGGPGELFF
TRBJ2-7 TRBV9 TRBD1 many 15 CASSIGTGGYYEQYF
TRBJ2-3 TRBV6-1 NA NA 14 CASRVDFGTDTQYF
TRBJ2-5 TRBV11-2 NA NA 17 CASSSYRARLLGETQYF
TRBJ2-7 TRBV15 TRBD2 few 12 CATSKAGSEQYF